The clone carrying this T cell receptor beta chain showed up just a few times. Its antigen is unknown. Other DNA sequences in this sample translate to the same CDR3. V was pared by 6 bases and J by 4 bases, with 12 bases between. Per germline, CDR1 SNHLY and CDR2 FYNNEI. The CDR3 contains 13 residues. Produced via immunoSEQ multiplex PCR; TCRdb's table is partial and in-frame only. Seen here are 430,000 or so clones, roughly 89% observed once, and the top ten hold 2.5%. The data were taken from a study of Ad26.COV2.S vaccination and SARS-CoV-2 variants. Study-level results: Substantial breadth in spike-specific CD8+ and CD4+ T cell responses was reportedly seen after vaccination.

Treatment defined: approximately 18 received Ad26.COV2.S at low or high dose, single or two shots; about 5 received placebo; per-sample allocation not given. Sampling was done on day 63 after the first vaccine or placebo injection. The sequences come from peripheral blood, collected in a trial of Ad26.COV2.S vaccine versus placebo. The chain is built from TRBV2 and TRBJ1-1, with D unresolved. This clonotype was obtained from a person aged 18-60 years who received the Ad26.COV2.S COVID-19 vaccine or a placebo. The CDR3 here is CASSVGPRTEAFF. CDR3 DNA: TGTGCCAGCAGCGTCGGACCGCGCACTGAAGCTTTCTTT.